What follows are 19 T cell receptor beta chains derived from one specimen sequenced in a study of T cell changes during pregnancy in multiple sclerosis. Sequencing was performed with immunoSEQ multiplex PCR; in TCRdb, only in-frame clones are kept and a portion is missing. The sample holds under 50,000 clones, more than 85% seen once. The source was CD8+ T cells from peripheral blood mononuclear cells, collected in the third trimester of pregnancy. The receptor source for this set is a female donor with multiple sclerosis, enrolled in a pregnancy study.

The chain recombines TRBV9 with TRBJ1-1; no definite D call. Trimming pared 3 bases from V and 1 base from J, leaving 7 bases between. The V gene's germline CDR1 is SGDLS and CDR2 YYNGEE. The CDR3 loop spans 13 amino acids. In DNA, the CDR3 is TGTGCCAGCAGCGGATACAAGAACACTGAAGCTTTCTTT. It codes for CASSGYKNTEAFF.

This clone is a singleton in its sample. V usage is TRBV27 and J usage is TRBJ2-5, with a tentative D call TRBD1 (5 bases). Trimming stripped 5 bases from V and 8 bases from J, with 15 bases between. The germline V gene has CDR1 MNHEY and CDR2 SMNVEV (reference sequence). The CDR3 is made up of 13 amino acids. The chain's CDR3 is CASSHGSQGTQYF. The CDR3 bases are TGTGCCAGCAGTCACGGTAGCCAGGGAACCCAGTACTTC.

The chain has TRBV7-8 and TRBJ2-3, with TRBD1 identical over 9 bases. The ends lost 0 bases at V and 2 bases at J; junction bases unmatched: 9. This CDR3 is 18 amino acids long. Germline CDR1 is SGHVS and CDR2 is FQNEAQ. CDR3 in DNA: TGTGCCAGCAGCTTAGCTTCAGGCGGGACAGGGCCCACAGATACGCAGTATTTT. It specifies CASSLASGGTGPTDTQYF. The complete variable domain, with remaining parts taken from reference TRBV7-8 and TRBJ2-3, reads GAGVSQSPRYKVAKRGQDVALRCDPISGHVSLFWYQQALGQGPEFLTYFQNEAQLDKSGLPSDRFFAERPEGSVSTLKIQRTQQEDSAVYLCASSLASGGTGPTDTQYFGPGTRLTVL.

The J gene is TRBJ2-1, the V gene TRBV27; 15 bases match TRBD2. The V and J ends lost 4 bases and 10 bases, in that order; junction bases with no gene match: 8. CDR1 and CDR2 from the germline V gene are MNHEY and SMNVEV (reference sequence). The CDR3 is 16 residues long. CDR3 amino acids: CASSSPMGLAGGEQFF. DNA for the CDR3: TGTGCCAGCAGTTCCCCCATGGGACTAGCGGGGGGCGAGCAGTTCTTC.

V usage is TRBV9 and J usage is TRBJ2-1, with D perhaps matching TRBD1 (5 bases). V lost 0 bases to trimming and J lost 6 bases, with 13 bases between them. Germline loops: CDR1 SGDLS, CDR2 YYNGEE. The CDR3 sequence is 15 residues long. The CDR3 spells CASSVVLGHGNEQFF. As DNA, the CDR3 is TGTGCCAGCAGCGTAGTGTTGGGGCATGGCAATGAGCAGTTCTTC.

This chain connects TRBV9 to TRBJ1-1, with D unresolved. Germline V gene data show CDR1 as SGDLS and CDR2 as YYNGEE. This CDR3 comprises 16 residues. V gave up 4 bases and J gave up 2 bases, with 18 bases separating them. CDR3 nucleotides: TGTGCCAGCAGCCCCCCTGGTCGAGGGATTAACACTGAAGCTTTCTTT. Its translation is CASSPPGRGINTEAFF.

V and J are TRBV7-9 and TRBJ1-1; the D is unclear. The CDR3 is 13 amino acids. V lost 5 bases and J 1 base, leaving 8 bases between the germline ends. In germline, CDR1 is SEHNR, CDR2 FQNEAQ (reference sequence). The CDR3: CASSAGSNTEAFF. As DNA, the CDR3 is TGTGCCAGCAGCGCCGGGTCGAACACTGAAGCTTTCTTT. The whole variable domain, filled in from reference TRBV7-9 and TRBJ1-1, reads DTGVSQNPRHKITKRGQNVTFRCDPISEHNRLYWYRQTLGQGPEFLTYFQNEAQLEKSRLLSDRFSAERPKGSFSTLEIQRTEQGDSAMYLCASSAGSNTEAFFGQGTRLTVV.

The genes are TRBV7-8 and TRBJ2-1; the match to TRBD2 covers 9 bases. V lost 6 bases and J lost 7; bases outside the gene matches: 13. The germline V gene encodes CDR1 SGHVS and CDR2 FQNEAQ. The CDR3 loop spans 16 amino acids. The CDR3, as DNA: TGTGCCAGCAGTCCGCCCGGACTAGCGACACGTAATGAGCAGTTCTTC. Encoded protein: CASSPPGLATRNEQFF.

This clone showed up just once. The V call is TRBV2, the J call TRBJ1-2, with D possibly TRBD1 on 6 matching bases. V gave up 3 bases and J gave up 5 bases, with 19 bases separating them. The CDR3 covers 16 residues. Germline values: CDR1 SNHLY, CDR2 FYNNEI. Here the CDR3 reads CASSDPRPGTTYGYTF. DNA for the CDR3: TGTGCCAGCAGTGATCCGCGCCCCGGGACAACTTATGGCTACACCTTC.

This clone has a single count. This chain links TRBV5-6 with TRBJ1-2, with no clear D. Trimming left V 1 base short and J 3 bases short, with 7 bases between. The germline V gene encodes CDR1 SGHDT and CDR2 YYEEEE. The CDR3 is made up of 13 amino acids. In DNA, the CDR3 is TGTGCCAGCAGCTTGTTCGGGGACTATGGCTACACCTTC. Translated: CASSLFGDYGYTF.

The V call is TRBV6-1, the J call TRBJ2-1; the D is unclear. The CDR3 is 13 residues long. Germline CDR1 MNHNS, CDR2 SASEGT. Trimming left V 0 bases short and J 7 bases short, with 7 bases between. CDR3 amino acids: CASSEAEVNEQFF. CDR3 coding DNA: TGTGCCAGCAGTGAAGCCGAGGTAAATGAGCAGTTCTTC.

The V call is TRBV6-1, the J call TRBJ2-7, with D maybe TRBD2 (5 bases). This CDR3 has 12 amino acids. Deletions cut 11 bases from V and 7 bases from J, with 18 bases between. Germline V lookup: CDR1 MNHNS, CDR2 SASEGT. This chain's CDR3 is CALHGDMREQYF. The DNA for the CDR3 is TGTGCCTTGCACGGGGATATGAGGGAGCAGTACTTC.

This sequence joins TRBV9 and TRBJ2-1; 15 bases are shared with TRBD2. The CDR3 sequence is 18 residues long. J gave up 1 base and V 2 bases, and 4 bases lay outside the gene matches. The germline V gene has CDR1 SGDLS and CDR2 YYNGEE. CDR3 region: CASSVAGLAGGSYNEQFF. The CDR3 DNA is TGTGCCAGCAGCGTTGCAGGACTAGCGGGGGGGTCCTACAATGAGCAGTTCTTC. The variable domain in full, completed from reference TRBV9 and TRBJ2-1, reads DSGVTQTPKHLITATGQRVTLRCSPRSGDLSVYWYQQSLDQGLQFLIQYYNGEERAKGNILERFSAQQFPDLHSELNLSSLELGDSALYFCASSVAGLAGGSYNEQFFGPGTRLTVL.

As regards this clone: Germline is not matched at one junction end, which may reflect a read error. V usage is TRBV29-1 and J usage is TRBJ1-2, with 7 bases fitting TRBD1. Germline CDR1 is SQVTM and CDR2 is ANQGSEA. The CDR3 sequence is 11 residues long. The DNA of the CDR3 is TGCAGCGTCGTCACGGGGACAGAGACCTTCTTC. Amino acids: CSVVTGTETFF.

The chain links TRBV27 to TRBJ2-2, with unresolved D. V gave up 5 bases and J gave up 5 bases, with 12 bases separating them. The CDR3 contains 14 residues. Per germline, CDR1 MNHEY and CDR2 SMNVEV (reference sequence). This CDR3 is CASSLPTRTGELFF. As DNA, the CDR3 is TGTGCCAGCAGTCTCCCCACCCGGACCGGGGAGCTGTTTTTT.

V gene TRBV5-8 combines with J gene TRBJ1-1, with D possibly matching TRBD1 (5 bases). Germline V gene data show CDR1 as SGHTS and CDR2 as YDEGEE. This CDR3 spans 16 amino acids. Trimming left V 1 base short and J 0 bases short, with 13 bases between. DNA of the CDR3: TGTGCCAGCAGCTTGCGACCAGGGAGGATGAACACTGAAGCTTTCTTT. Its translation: CASSLRPGRMNTEAFF.

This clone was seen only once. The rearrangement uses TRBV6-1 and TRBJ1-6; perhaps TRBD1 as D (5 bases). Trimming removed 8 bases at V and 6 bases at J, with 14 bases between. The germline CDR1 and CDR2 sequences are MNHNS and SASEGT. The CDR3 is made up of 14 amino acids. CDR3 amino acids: CASDLGQINSPLHF. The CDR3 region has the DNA TGTGCCAGCGACCTGGGGCAGATTAATTCACCCCTCCACTTT.

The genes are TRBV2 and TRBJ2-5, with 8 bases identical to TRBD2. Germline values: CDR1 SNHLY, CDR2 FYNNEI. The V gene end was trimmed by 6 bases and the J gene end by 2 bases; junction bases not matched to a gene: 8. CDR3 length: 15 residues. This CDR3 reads CASSVSGGSQETQYF. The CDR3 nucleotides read TGTGCCAGCAGCGTAAGCGGGGGTTCTCAAGAGACCCAGTACTTC.

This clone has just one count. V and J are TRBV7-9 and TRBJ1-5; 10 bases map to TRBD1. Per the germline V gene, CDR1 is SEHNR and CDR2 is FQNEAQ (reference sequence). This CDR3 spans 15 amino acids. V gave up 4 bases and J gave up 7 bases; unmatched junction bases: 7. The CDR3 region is CASSSDRGVGQPQHF. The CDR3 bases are TGTGCCAGCAGCTCGGACAGGGGGGTTGGGCAGCCCCAGCATTTT.